The 13 T cell receptor beta chains reported below all come from one sample, sequenced in a study of T cells in localized non-small cell lung cancer. The method was immunoSEQ multiplex PCR; TCRdb's version includes in-frame clones alone and lacks a portion of them. The profile shows 45,000 to 60,000 clones, roughly 89% of them singletons. Material: peripheral blood, obtained before any cancer treatment. The receptors stem from a woman aged 40 to 75 with stage I lung adenocarcinoma.

As for this clone: At the DNA level, this CDR3 is encoded by other sequences in the same sample as well. This chain links TRBV19 with TRBJ1-5; D is unresolved. This CDR3 spans 14 amino acids. The V end lost 2 bases, the J end lost 0 bases, and 5 bases lay between the germline ends. Germline loops: CDR1 LNHDA, CDR2 SQIVND (reference sequence). DNA for the CDR3: TGTGCCAGTAGTATAAACCGTAGCAATCAGCCCCAGCATTTT. Amino acids: CASSINRSNQPQHF.

The rearrangement joins TRBV27 to TRBJ1-1; D remains ambiguous. The V gene's germline CDR1 is MNHEY and CDR2 SMNVEV (reference sequence). Trimming shortened V by 5 bases and J by 0 bases, and 10 bases separated the two germline ends. This CDR3 is built from 14 residues. Here the CDR3 reads CASSPSGVNTEAFF. The CDR3 coding sequence is TGTGCCAGCAGTCCCAGTGGAGTGAACACTGAAGCTTTCTTT.

J is TRBJ1-4 and V is TRBV6-6; possible D gene TRBD1, 6 bases. Germline CDR1 reads MNHNY; CDR2 reads SVGAGI (reference sequence). The length of the CDR3 is 16 residues. Trimming took 2 bases from V and 8 from J, leaving 18 bases between them. The CDR3 region has the DNA TGTGCCAGCAGTTACGGGACACCTGGGAAATACGAAAAACTGTTTTTT. The encoded protein is CASSYGTPGKYEKLFF.

This clone was observed a handful of times. The chain combines TRBV30 with TRBJ1-6, with a weak D call TRBD1 (6 bases). V was trimmed by 4 bases and J by 5 bases, leaving 6 bases between them. In germline, CDR1 is GTSNPN, CDR2 SVGIG (reference sequence). The CDR3 covers 12 residues. The DNA of the CDR3 is TGTGCCTGGACAGGGGATAATTCACCCCTCCACTTT. The encoded protein is CAWTGDNSPLHF.

This clone was recorded only once. The chain joins TRBV30 to TRBJ2-1; D is perhaps TRBD1 (5 bases). Germline V CDR1 and CDR2: GTSNPN, SVGIG (reference sequence). V was trimmed by 0 bases and J by 10 bases, leaving 10 bases between them. CDR3 length: 12 residues. The CDR3 bases are TGTGCCTGGAGTGTAGGTCAGGGCGAGCAGTTCTTC. Its protein product is CAWSVGQGEQFF.

The gene calls are TRBV7-6 and TRBJ2-5, with D maybe TRBD1 (5 bases). The germline CDR1 and CDR2 sequences are SGHVS and FNYEAQ. CDR3 size: 15 residues. Trimming left V 5 bases short and J 4 bases short, with 17 bases between. CDR3 sequence: CASSVTSGKVETQYF. CDR3 sequence (DNA): TGTGCCAGCAGCGTAACTTCAGGGAAGGTAGAGACCCAGTACTTC. Together with reference TRBV7-6 and TRBJ2-5, the CDR3 gives the full variable domain: GAGVSQSPRYKVTKRGQDVALRCDPISGHVSLYWYRQALGQGPEFLTYFNYEAQQDKSGLPNDRFSAERPEGSISTLTIQRTEQRDSAMYRCASSVTSGKVETQYFGPGTRLLVL.

DNA for the CDR3: TGTGCCTGCTCAACCGAGAACACTGAAGCTTTCTTT. Amino acid sequence: CACSTENTEAFF. V gene TRBV30 combines with J gene TRBJ1-1; unclear D gene. This CDR3 has 12 residues. Germline loops: CDR1 GTSNPN, CDR2 SVGIG (reference sequence). Trimming cost V 6 bases and J 1 base, with 9 bases left between them.

The chain joins TRBV5-6 to TRBJ1-1; D gene unclear. The CDR3 sequence is 15 residues long. Germline CDR1 and CDR2: SGHDT and YYEEEE. Trimming cost V 1 base and J 1 base, with 11 bases left between them. The CDR3 reads CASSLSPSKNTEAFF. For the CDR3, the DNA is TGTGCCAGCAGCTTGTCACCTAGTAAGAACACTGAAGCTTTCTTT.

The chain couples TRBV4-3 to TRBJ2-5; possibly TRBD1 for D (6 bases). CDR3 length: 15 amino acids. Germline V gives CDR1 LGHNA, CDR2 YSLEER. Trimming took off 1 base at V and 2 bases at J, with 11 bases between the two ends. DNA for the CDR3: TGCGCCAGCAGCCAAGTTTCAGGACAGCAAGAGACCCAGTACTTC. It yields the protein CASSQVSGQQETQYF.

The genes are TRBV14 and TRBJ2-7, with D unresolved. Per the germline V gene, CDR1 is SGHDN and CDR2 is FVKESK. CDR3 length: 13 amino acids. Trimming pared 3 bases from V and 7 bases from J, leaving 13 bases between. The CDR3 spells CASSQSHLREQYF. The CDR3, as DNA: TGTGCCAGCAGCCAGTCACATTTGAGGGAGCAGTACTTC. The full variable domain, rest sourced from reference TRBV14 and TRBJ2-7, is EAGVTQFPSHSVIEKGQTVTLRCDPISGHDNLYWYRRVMGKEIKFLLHFVKESKQDESGMPNNRFLAERTGGTYSTLKVQPAELEDSGVYFCASSQSHLREQYFGPGTRLTVT.

Here the CDR3 reads CASSQDAGQETQYF. The DNA for the CDR3 is TGTGCCAGCAGCCAAGACGCGGGGCAAGAGACCCAGTACTTC. The chain is built from TRBV4-2 and TRBJ2-7; possible D gene TRBD2, 6 bases. TRBJ2-5 explains the end of the DNA better; the J call may be wrong. Germline V gene sequence: CDR1 LGHNA, CDR2 YNFKEQ. The CDR3 totals 14 residues.

The chain links TRBV6-5 to TRBJ1-2, with 8 bases identical to TRBD1. V was clipped by 5 bases and J by 5 bases; unmatched bases: 10. Germline CDR1 is MNHEY and CDR2 is SVGAGI. CDR3 length equals 15 residues. CDR3 bases: TGTGCCAGCAGTCAGGGACAGGCGAAACATTATGGCTACACCTTC. Residues: CASSQGQAKHYGYTF.

The genes are TRBV30 and TRBJ2-2; D unresolved. Trimming left V 0 bases short and J 5 bases short, with 10 bases between. This CDR3 is 14 amino acids long. The germline gives CDR1 GTSNPN, CDR2 SVGIG (reference sequence). CDR3 residues: CAWSVLADTGELFF. CDR3 sequence (DNA): TGTGCCTGGAGTGTCCTGGCGGATACCGGGGAGCTGTTTTTT.